The clone carrying this T cell receptor (beta chain) appeared a single time. This specimen comes from a study of CD8 T cells in Susac syndrome. Germline assignment: CDR1 MNHEY and CDR2 SMNVEV (reference sequence). CDR3 length: 18 amino acids. V lost 0 bases, J lost 5 bases, and 11 bases stayed unmatched. RNA totalling about 0.5 to 1 ug underwent reverse transcription with random hexamers. Via MiXCR, TCRdb re-called the immunoSEQ multiplex PCR reads, giving one row per CDR3 protein. The table lists 160,000 or so distinct CDR3 sequences, roughly 94% of them singletons. The clonotype comes from a human donor with multiple sclerosis. The sequencing input was CD4+ T cells from PBMCs. The J gene is TRBJ2-1, the V gene TRBV27, with 9 bases that match TRBD2. The CDR3, as DNA: TGTGCCAGCAGTTTATCCTCCTACAGACTAGCGGAAAACAATGAGCAGTTCTTC. The encoded protein is CASSLSSYRLAENNEQFF.